These T cell receptor beta chains were read from a single sample in a study of long-term antiretroviral therapy in people with HIV. Data came from immunoSEQ multiplex PCR; TCRdb stores just in-frame clones and leaves some out. Among 25,000 to 35,000 clones listed, approximately 80% were seen once. Sequencing was performed on unsorted PBMCs, taken 3.1 years after starting antiretroviral therapy. These receptors were obtained from a woman aged 45-59 years with HIV. Each CDR3 is given with its conserved first and last residue. The D gene is left open where the match is weak. Not all rows give a size; the values are once, few, many and, for expanded clones, a class.

DNA: TGTGCCACCAGCAGGCGGACTGAGACCCAGTACTTC
CDR3: CATSRRTETQYF
length: 12
V: TRBV15
J: TRBJ2-5
size: NA
D: NA

DNA: TGTGCCTGGACGGGGACAGGGGGCGCCTACGAGCAGTACTTC
CDR3: CAWTGTGGAYEQYF
length: 14
V: TRBV30
J: TRBJ2-7
size: NA
D: TRBD1

DNA: TGCAGCGCAGGGTTGAACACTGAAGCTTTCTTT
CDR3: CSAGLNTEAFF
length: 11
V: TRBV29-1
J: TRBJ1-1
size: NA
D: NA

DNA: TGTGCCTCTTGGGGGAAAGCCACCGGGGAGCTGTTTTTT
CDR3: CASWGKATGELFF
length: 13
V: TRBV30
J: TRBJ2-2
size: NA
D: NA

DNA: TGTGCCAGCAGCTTAGATGGGGGACAGGGGATGCACACTGAAGCTTTCTTT
CDR3: CASSLDGGQGMHTEAFF
length: 17
V: TRBV7-8
J: TRBJ1-1
size: NA
D: TRBD1

DNA: TGTGCCTGGAACCCTTGGACAGGTGAAGAGACCCAGTACTTC
CDR3: CAWNPWTGEETQYF
length: 14
V: TRBV30
J: TRBJ2-5
size: NA
D: TRBD1

DNA: TGTGCCAGCCCCGAATTAGGGAGCCCCTACACTGAAGCTTTCTTT
CDR3: CASPELGSPYTEAFF
length: 15
V: TRBV5-8
J: TRBJ1-1
size: few
D: NA

DNA: TGTGCCAGCAGTAACCCCACAAGGGGGCAGCCCCAGCATTTT
CDR3: CASSNPTRGQPQHF
length: 14
V: TRBV6-1
J: TRBJ1-5
size: NA
D: NA

DNA: TGCAGCGTTGTCGAGGGGGTGTACGAGCAGTACTTC
CDR3: CSVVEGVYEQYF
length: 12
V: TRBV29-1
J: TRBJ2-7
size: NA
D: NA

DNA: TGTGCCTGGAGTGGCCACAGGGTAGATCTGGGGGCCAACGTCCTGACTTTC
CDR3: CAWSGHRVDLGANVLTF
length: 17
V: TRBV30
J: TRBJ2-6
size: NA
D: NA

DNA: TGTGCCTGGAGCCTAGGAAAAGCGGCCAATCAGCCCCAGCATTTT
CDR3: CAWSLGKAANQPQHF
length: 15
V: TRBV30
J: TRBJ1-5
size: NA
D: NA

DNA: TGTGCCTGGAGTTATACCGGGAATATGGCTTTCTTT
CDR3: CAWSYTGNMAFF
length: 12
V: TRBV30
J: TRBJ1-1
size: NA
D: NA

DNA: TGTGCCAGCAGCTTTAGCGGATCCACAGATACGCAGTATTTT
CDR3: CASSFSGSTDTQYF
length: 14
V: TRBV7-9
J: TRBJ2-3
size: NA
D: NA

DNA: TGTGCCAGCAGCTACAATCAGGGGGCTGGTGAAAAACTGTTTTTT
CDR3: CASSYNQGAGEKLFF
length: 15
V: TRBV5-8
J: TRBJ1-4
size: NA
D: TRBD1

DNA: TGTGCCAGCGGCCGGGGGACCCAGTACTTC
CDR3: CASGRGTQYF
length: 10
V: TRBV5-6
J: TRBJ2-5
size: NA
D: NA

DNA: TGTGCCACTCAGTGGGACAGGGCCTACGAGCAGTACTTC
CDR3: CATQWDRAYEQYF
length: 13
V: TRBV6-1
J: TRBJ2-7
size: NA
D: TRBD1

DNA: TGTGCCAGCAGCCGGACAGGCAGCTCCTACGAGCAGTACTTC
CDR3: CASSRTGSSYEQYF
length: 14
V: TRBV5-6
J: TRBJ2-7
size: once
D: TRBD1

DNA: TGTGCCAGCAGTCTAGCGGGGGGGGAGACCCAGTACTTC
CDR3: CASSLAGGETQYF
length: 13
V: TRBV5-4
J: TRBJ2-5
size: NA
D: TRBD2

DNA: TGTGCCAGCAGCTTAGGGGGGATGAACACTGAAGCTTTCTTT
CDR3: CASSLGGMNTEAFF
length: 14
V: TRBV11-2
J: TRBJ1-1
size: NA
D: NA

DNA: TGTGCCAGCATTAAAGTGCAGGCAACTAATGAAAAACTGTTTTTT
CDR3: CASIKVQATNEKLFF
length: 15
V: TRBV2
J: TRBJ1-4
size: NA
D: NA

DNA: TGTGCCAGCAGATTACAGGGTCGGGATCAGCCCCAGCATTTT
CDR3: CASRLQGRDQPQHF
length: 14
V: TRBV6-6
J: TRBJ1-5
size: few
D: NA

DNA: TGTGCCAGCAGTTTGGGACAGGGGGCGAGTTCACCCCTCCACTTT
CDR3: CASSLGQGASSPLHF
length: 15
V: TRBV27
J: TRBJ1-6
size: once
D: TRBD1

DNA: TGTGCCAGCAGCCAAACAGATAACTATGGCTACACCTTC
CDR3: CASSQTDNYGYTF
length: 13
V: TRBV7-9
J: TRBJ1-2
size: NA
D: NA

DNA: TGTGCCAGCAGTTACAGGGCATGGGATACGCAGTATTTT
CDR3: CASSYRAWDTQYF
length: 13
V: TRBV6-5
J: TRBJ2-3
size: NA
D: NA

DNA: TGTGCCAGCAGCCAGGGGACTAGCGGGGGGGGGAAGCAGTTCTTC
CDR3: CASSQGTSGGGKQFF
length: 15
V: TRBV7-9
J: TRBJ2-1
size: NA
D: TRBD2

DNA: TGTGCCAGCAGACCAGGGGGAGAGGGGGATGAGCAGTTCTTC
CDR3: CASRPGGEGDEQFF
length: 14
V: TRBV25-1
J: TRBJ2-1
size: NA
D: TRBD1

DNA: TGTGCCATCAGTGACCCTGGGACAGGTGGGGGTGAGTCCCAGCATTTT
CDR3: CAISDPGTGGGESQHF
length: 16
V: TRBV10-3
J: TRBJ1-5
size: NA
D: TRBD1

DNA: TGTGCCAGCAGACCAGCGGGGGGGGCAACAGATACGCAGTATTTT
CDR3: CASRPAGGATDTQYF
length: 15
V: TRBV2
J: TRBJ2-3
size: NA
D: TRBD2

DNA: TGTGCCAGCAGCTTGGTTCGGGGGACTAGCCACACCGGGGAGCTGTTTTTT
CDR3: CASSLVRGTSHTGELFF
length: 17
V: TRBV5-5
J: TRBJ2-2
size: NA
D: TRBD2

DNA: TGTGCCAGCAGCGTGGCTGCGACAGGGCCTTATGGCTACACCTTC
CDR3: CASSVAATGPYGYTF
length: 15
V: TRBV9
J: TRBJ1-2
size: NA
D: TRBD1

DNA: TGTGCCAGCAGCTTCCCCCCAGGGGGGAATCTATATGGCTACACCTTC
CDR3: CASSFPPGGNLYGYTF
length: 16
V: TRBV7-9
J: TRBJ1-2
size: once
D: TRBD1

DNA: TGTGCCAGCAGCTTATTGACAGGGACTAGCGGGGATACGCAGTATTTT
CDR3: CASSLLTGTSGDTQYF
length: 16
V: TRBV13
J: TRBJ2-3
size: NA
D: TRBD2

DNA: TGTGCCAGCAGCGTAGTTGGAGGCACAGATACGCAGTATTTT
CDR3: CASSVVGGTDTQYF
length: 14
V: TRBV9
J: TRBJ2-3
size: NA
D: NA

DNA: TGTGCCAGTGCTAGCGGAGAGACCCAGTACTTC
CDR3: CASASGETQYF
length: 11
V: TRBV19
J: TRBJ2-5
size: NA
D: TRBD2

DNA: TGTGCCAGCAGGGGTCGGGGGTTGTACTCACCCCTCCACTTT
CDR3: CASRGRGLYSPLHF
length: 14
V: TRBV2
J: TRBJ1-6
size: NA
D: NA

DNA: TGTGCCAGTAGCCTTAGTTCTGAGCAGTTCTTC
CDR3: CASSLSSEQFF
length: 11
V: TRBV19
J: TRBJ2-1
size: NA
D: NA

DNA: TGTGCCAGCAGCTTAGATAGCAATCAGCCCCAGCATTTT
CDR3: CASSLDSNQPQHF
length: 13
V: TRBV11-1
J: TRBJ1-5
size: NA
D: NA